These 26 T cell receptor beta chains were all obtained from the same sample, sequenced in a study of OX40 agonist ivuxolimab in advanced cancers. Sequencing used immunoSEQ multiplex PCR; TCRdb keeps in-frame clones, though not all of them. The sample includes under 40,000 clones, more than 75% seen only once; the top ten take about 30%. Specimen: CD4+ or CD8+ T cells sorted from blood, collected in a trial of the OX40 agonist ivuxolimab. The receptors shown here come from an adult with an advanced solid tumor such as melanoma, head and neck, liver or kidney cancer.

The rearrangement joins TRBV6-5 to TRBJ1-3; D perhaps matches TRBD1 (6 bases). Deletions cut 8 bases from V and 3 bases from J, with 11 bases between. The CDR3 length is 13 residues. Germline V gene sequence: CDR1 MNHEY, CDR2 SVGAGI. CDR3 loop: CASGGRGGNTIYF. The CDR3 nucleotides are TGTGCCAGCGGGGGCAGGGGTGGAAACACCATATATTTT.

This sequence joins TRBV10-3 and TRBJ2-2, with TRBD2 matching over 9 bases. Per germline, CDR1 ENHRY and CDR2 SYGVKD. J lost 1 base, V lost 7 bases, and 4 bases had no gene match. The CDR3 is made up of 15 amino acids. CDR3 protein: CAITGAGGNTGELFF. The CDR3, as DNA: TGTGCCATCACCGGAGCGGGAGGGAACACCGGGGAGCTGTTTTTT.

CDR3 sequence reads: CASSQGLVLGDEQFF. In nucleotides, the CDR3 is TGTGCCAGCAGCCAAGGCCTTGTCCTCGGCGATGAGCAGTTCTTC. The chain links TRBV7-6 to TRBJ2-1; D unresolved. The length of the CDR3 is 15 residues. V was shortened by 5 bases and J by 8 bases, with 19 bases between the two germline ends. CDR1 SGHVS and CDR2 FNYEAQ come from the germline V gene.

The chain links TRBV4-1 to TRBJ2-3; 8 bases line up with TRBD2. This CDR3 contains 18 residues. The junction had 9 bases not matched to a gene; V was cut back by 1 base and J by 0 bases. CDR1 and CDR2 (germline): MGHRA, YSYEKL. In DNA, the CDR3 is TGCGCCAGCAGCCAAGCGATAGGGGCTAGCGGGAGCACAGATACGCAGTATTTT. Its protein product is CASSQAIGASGSTDTQYF.

The chain employs TRBV27 and TRBJ2-2; TRBD1 aligns across 7 bases. CDR3 length: 13 amino acids. V shed 8 bases and J 1 base; nucleotides not matched to a gene: 1. Per germline, CDR1 MNHEY and CDR2 SMNVEV (reference sequence). CDR3: CASGQENTGELFF. In DNA form, the CDR3 reads TGTGCCAGCGGACAGGAGAACACCGGGGAGCTGTTTTTT.

This chain joins TRBV25-1 and TRBJ2-2; tentatively, D is TRBD1 (5 bases). Deletions cut 2 bases from V and 7 bases from J, with 8 bases between. The germline gives CDR1 MGHDK, CDR2 SYGVNS. This CDR3 contains 13 residues. Here the CDR3 DNA reads TGTGCCAGCAGTGAAGCACAGGTCGGGGAGCTGTTTTTT. Protein: CASSEAQVGELFF.

The V and J genes are TRBV2 and TRBJ2-7; 7 positions agree with TRBD1. The germline V gene encodes CDR1 SNHLY and CDR2 FYNNEI. The CDR3 sequence is 13 residues long. V lost 6 bases, J lost 0 bases, and 2 bases stayed unmatched. DNA of the CDR3: TGTGCCAGCAGAGGGGACAGCTCCTACGAGCAGTACTTC. This sequence encodes CASRGDSSYEQYF.

This sequence joins TRBV27 and TRBJ2-1; no clear D. This CDR3 contains 14 residues. V dropped 4 bases and J dropped 0 bases, with 7 bases sitting between them. Per germline, CDR1 MNHEY and CDR2 SMNVEV (reference sequence). The DNA for the CDR3 is TGTGCCAGCAGTTCGCGGAGCTCCTACAATGAGCAGTTCTTC. This sequence encodes CASSSRSSYNEQFF.

V gene TRBV2 combines with J gene TRBJ2-7; a possible D gene is TRBD2 (6 bases). Germline V lookup: CDR1 SNHLY, CDR2 FYNNEI. The CDR3 extends over 15 amino acids. Trimming left V 2 bases short and J 0 bases short, with 11 bases between. This CDR3 is CASSERAGGSYEQYF. The CDR3 DNA sequence: TGTGCCAGCAGTGAAAGGGCCGGGGGCTCCTACGAGCAGTACTTC.

V and J are TRBV7-3 and TRBJ2-2; D remains unclear. This CDR3 has 17 amino acids. V lost 4 bases, J lost 2 bases, and 17 bases lay in between. CDR1 is SGHTA, CDR2 FQGTGA, per germline. The CDR3 loop is CASSSLFPLRNTGELFF. The CDR3 DNA is TGTGCCAGCAGCTCTCTCTTTCCGTTAAGAAACACCGGGGAGCTGTTTTTT.

J is TRBJ2-2 and V is TRBV11-2, with 7 positions matching TRBD1. Germline V gene data show CDR1 as SGHAT and CDR2 as FQNNGV. With V trimmed by 4 bases and J by 6 bases, 8 bases remained unmatched. This CDR3 has 15 amino acids. DNA of the CDR3: TGTGCCAGCAGCTCTAGACAGGGTATTTCCGGGGAGCTGTTTTTT. This sequence encodes CASSSRQGISGELFF. The full variable domain, in which reference TRBV11-2 and TRBJ2-2 provide the parts outside the CDR3, is EAGVAQSPRYKIIEKRQSVAFWCNPISGHATLYWYQQILGQGPKLLIQFQNNGVVDDSQLPKDRFSAERLKGVDSTLKIQPAKLEDSAVYLCASSSRQGISGELFFGEGSRLTVL.

V and J are TRBV11-2 and TRBJ1-1; D is undetermined. CDR3 length equals 12 residues. CDR1 and CDR2 (germline): SGHAT, FQNNGV. Trimming shortened V by 2 bases and J by 4 bases, and 5 bases separated the two germline ends. CDR3 sequence reads: CASSLIPTEAFF. CDR3 nucleotides: TGTGCCAGCAGCTTAATACCCACTGAAGCTTTCTTT.

J is TRBJ1-4 and V is TRBV9; unclear D gene. CDR1 SGDLS and CDR2 YYNGEE come from the germline V gene. V was pared by 5 bases and J by 2 bases, with 4 bases between. This CDR3 comprises 12 residues. CDR3: CASRGTNEKLFF. The CDR3 DNA reads as TGTGCCAGCAGGGGTACTAATGAAAAACTGTTTTTT.

This clone has a single count. The chain couples TRBV11-2 to TRBJ1-1, with D possibly TRBD1 on 6 matching bases. The CDR3 totals 15 residues. V dropped 5 bases and J dropped 3 bases, with 16 bases sitting between them. Germline-derived CDR1 and CDR2 are SGHAT and FQNNGV. In DNA form, the CDR3 reads TGTGCCAGCAGCCCGACAACAGGGTCGGACACTGAAGCTTTCTTT. This gives the protein CASSPTTGSDTEAFF.

J is TRBJ2-7 and V is TRBV10-3; 8 nucleotides align to TRBD1. Per the germline V gene, CDR1 is ENHRY and CDR2 is SYGVKD. CDR3 size: 14 residues. V shed 3 bases and J 2 bases; nucleotides not matched to a gene: 3. Written as DNA, the CDR3 is TGTGCCATCAGTGAAGGGGACAGGCCCTACGAGCAGTACTTC. Protein product: CAISEGDRPYEQYF.

V gene TRBV2 combines with J gene TRBJ2-5; 11 bases fit TRBD2. This CDR3 region has 15 residues. Per the germline V gene, CDR1 is SNHLY and CDR2 is FYNNEI. J was trimmed by 1 base and V by 11 bases; bases with no gene match: 9. CDR3 residues: CAGYWTSGPQETQYF. DNA of the CDR3: TGTGCCGGGTATTGGACTAGCGGGCCCCAAGAGACCCAGTACTTC.

V gene TRBV27 combines with J gene TRBJ1-4; D is uncertain. The ends were cut back, 3 bases at V and 0 bases at J, with 8 bases in the middle. The V gene's germline CDR1 is MNHEY and CDR2 SMNVEV (reference sequence). The CDR3 runs 15 residues. CDR3 sequence: CASSFYSATNEKLFF. CDR3 bases: TGTGCCAGCAGTTTCTATTCAGCAACTAATGAAAAACTGTTTTTT.

This sequence joins TRBV5-4 and TRBJ2-7, with TRBD1 identical over 12 bases. The CDR3 runs 16 residues. J lost 7 bases, V lost 4 bases, and 12 bases had no gene match. In germline, CDR1 is SGHNT, CDR2 YYREEE (reference sequence). The CDR3 here is CASSRIGTGGSREQYF. The CDR3, as DNA: TGTGCCAGCAGCCGCATCGGGACAGGGGGCTCCAGGGAGCAGTACTTC.

The V and J genes are TRBV27 and TRBJ1-4; tentatively, D is TRBD1 (6 bases). Trimming took 3 bases from V and 8 from J, leaving 13 bases between them. Germline loops: CDR1 MNHEY, CDR2 SMNVEV (reference sequence). The CDR3 is 14 amino acids. The CDR3 is CASSLAGAEEKLFF. The CDR3 DNA sequence: TGTGCCAGCAGTTTGGCAGGGGCCGAAGAAAAACTGTTTTTT.

This chain joins TRBV7-8 and TRBJ2-3; 7 nucleotides align to TRBD1. V lost 5 bases, J lost 3 bases, and 11 bases stayed unmatched. The CDR3 contains 16 residues. Germline CDR1 SGHVS, CDR2 FQNEAQ. CDR3 residues: CASSLGGTESTDTQYF. CDR3 in DNA: TGTGCCAGCAGCCTCGGTGGGACAGAGTCGACAGATACGCAGTATTTT.

The gene calls are TRBV2 and TRBJ2-7, with TRBD2 as a possible D gene (6 bases). CDR3 length: 14 residues. The V end was cut by 4 bases, the J end by 0 bases, with 10 bases between. CDR1 SNHLY and CDR2 FYNNEI come from the germline V gene. This CDR3 is CASSGGGYSYEQYF. Here the CDR3 DNA reads TGTGCCAGCAGTGGGGGAGGTTACTCCTACGAGCAGTACTTC.

CDR3 nucleotides: TGTGCCAGCAGCTTATCGAATCAGCCCCAGCATTTT. Translating it yields CASSLSNQPQHF. The J gene is TRBJ1-5, the V gene TRBV7-9; D gene unclear. Trimming took 2 bases from V and 4 from J, leaving 3 bases between them. The CDR3 covers 12 residues. The germline V gene has CDR1 SEHNR and CDR2 FQNEAQ (reference sequence).

The chain is built from TRBV9 and TRBJ2-7, with D possibly being TRBD1 (6 bases). Trimming took off 4 bases at V and 5 bases at J, with 10 bases between the two ends. Per the germline V gene, CDR1 is SGDLS and CDR2 is YYNGEE. The CDR3 loop spans 12 amino acids. For the CDR3, the DNA is TGTGCCAGCAGCACCACAGGGAACGAGCAGTACTTC. Its protein is CASSTTGNEQYF.

This clone was recorded at least ten times. The chain uses TRBV4-1 and TRBJ2-7; tentative D call: TRBD2 (6 bases). Germline V gives CDR1 MGHRA, CDR2 YSYEKL. Trimming removed 1 base from V and 3 bases from J, with 10 bases in between. The CDR3 covers 14 residues. The CDR3, as DNA: TGCGCCAGCAGCCAAGGTTTGGAGGGCTACGAGCAGTACTTC. Translation gives CASSQGLEGYEQYF.

The V gene is TRBV11-2, the J gene TRBJ2-3, with 16 bases matching TRBD2. The ends lost 5 bases at V and 4 bases at J; junction bases unmatched: 3. Germline V gene lookup returns CDR1 SGHAT and CDR2 FQNNGV. The CDR3 has 16 amino acids. CDR3 DNA sequence: TGTGCCAGCAGCCGAGGGACTAGCGGGGGGGCAGATACGCAGTATTTT. It encodes CASSRGTSGGADTQYF.

The V call is TRBV27, the J call TRBJ2-3; D is undetermined. The V and J ends lost 0 bases and 2 bases respectively, with 6 bases between them. In germline, CDR1 is MNHEY, CDR2 SMNVEV (reference sequence). This CDR3 is 14 amino acids long. The CDR3 sequence: CASSLSTSTDTQYF. The CDR3 coding sequence is TGTGCCAGCAGTTTATCTACTTCCACAGATACGCAGTATTTT.